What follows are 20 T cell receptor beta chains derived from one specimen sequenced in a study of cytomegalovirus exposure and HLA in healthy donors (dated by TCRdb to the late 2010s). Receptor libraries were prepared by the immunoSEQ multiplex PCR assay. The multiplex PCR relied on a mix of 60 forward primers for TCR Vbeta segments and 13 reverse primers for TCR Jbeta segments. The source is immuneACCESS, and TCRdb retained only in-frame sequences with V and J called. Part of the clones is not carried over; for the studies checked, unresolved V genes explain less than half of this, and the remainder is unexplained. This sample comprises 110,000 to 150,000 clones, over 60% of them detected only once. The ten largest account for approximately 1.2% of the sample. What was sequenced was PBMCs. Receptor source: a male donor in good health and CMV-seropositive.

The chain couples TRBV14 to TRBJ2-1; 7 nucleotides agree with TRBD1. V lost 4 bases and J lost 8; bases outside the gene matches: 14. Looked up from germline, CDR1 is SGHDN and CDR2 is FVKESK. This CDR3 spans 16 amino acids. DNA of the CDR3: TGTGCCAGCAGCCCCACCCTTAACAGGGGATCATATGAGCAGTTCTTC. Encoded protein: CASSPTLNRGSYEQFF.

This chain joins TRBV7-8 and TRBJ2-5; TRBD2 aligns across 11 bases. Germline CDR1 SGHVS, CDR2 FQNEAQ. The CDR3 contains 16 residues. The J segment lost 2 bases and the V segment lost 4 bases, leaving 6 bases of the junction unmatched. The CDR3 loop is CASSSQGLADQETQYF. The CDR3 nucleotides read TGTGCCAGCAGCTCCCAGGGACTAGCGGATCAAGAGACCCAGTACTTC.

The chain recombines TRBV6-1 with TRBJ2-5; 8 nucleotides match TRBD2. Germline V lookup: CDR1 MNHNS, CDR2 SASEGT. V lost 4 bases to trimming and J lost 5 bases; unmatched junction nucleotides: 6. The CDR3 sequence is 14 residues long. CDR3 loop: CASSVPGGMETQYF. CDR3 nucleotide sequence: TGTGCCAGCAGTGTCCCGGGGGGGATGGAGACCCAGTACTTC.

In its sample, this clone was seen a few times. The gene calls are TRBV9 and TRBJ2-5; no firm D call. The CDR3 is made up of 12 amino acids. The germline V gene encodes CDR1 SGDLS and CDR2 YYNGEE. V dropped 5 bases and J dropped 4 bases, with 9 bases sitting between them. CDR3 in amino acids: CASRGSTETQYF. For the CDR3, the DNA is TGTGCCAGCAGGGGCAGCACAGAGACCCAGTACTTC.

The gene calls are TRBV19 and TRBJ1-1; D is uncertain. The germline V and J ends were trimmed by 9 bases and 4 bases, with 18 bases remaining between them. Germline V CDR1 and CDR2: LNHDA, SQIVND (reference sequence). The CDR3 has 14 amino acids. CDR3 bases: TGTGCCAGCCTTCCCTCTTTGGGCAGCACTGAAGCTTTCTTT. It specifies CASLPSLGSTEAFF.

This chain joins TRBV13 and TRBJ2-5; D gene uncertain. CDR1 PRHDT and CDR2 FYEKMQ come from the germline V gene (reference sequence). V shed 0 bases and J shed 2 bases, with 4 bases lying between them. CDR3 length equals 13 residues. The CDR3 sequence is CASSLGQQETQYF. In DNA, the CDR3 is TGTGCCAGCAGCTTAGGACAGCAAGAGACCCAGTACTTC.

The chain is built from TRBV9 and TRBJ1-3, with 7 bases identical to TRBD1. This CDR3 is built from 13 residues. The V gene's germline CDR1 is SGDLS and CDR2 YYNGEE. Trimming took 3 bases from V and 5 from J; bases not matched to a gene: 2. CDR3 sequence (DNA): TGTGCCAGCAGCGGGACAGGCCGAAACACCATATATTTT. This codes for CASSGTGRNTIYF. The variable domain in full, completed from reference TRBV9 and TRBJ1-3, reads DSGVTQTPKHLITATGQRVTLRCSPRSGDLSVYWYQQSLDQGLQFLIQYYNGEERAKGNILERFSAQQFPDLHSELNLSSLELGDSALYFCASSGTGRNTIYFGEGSWLTVV.

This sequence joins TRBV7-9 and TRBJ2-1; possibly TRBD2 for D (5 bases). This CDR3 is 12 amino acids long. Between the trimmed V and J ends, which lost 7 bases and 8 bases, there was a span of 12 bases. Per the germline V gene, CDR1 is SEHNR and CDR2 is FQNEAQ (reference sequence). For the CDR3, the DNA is TGTGCCAGCACCCTAGCTCGTCATGAGCAGTTCTTC. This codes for CASTLARHEQFF.

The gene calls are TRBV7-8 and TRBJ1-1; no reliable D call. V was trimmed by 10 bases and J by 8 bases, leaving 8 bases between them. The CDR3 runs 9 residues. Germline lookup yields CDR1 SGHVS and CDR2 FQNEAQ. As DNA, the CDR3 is TGTGCCACGGCGGTGGAAGCTTTCTTT. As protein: CATAVEAFF.

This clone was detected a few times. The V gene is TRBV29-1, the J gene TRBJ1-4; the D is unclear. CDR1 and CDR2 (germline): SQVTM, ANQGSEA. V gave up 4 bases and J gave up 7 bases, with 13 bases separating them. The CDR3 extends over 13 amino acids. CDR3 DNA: TGCAGCGTTGCGGGCCCTGGAGGTGAAAAACTGTTTTTT. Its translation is CSVAGPGGEKLFF.

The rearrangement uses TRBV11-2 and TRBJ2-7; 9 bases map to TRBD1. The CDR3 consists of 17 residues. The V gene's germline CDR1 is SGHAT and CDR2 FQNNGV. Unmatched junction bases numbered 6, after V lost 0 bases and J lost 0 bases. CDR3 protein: CASSLEGTGRISYEQYF. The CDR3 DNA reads TGTGCCAGCAGCTTAGAAGGGACAGGGAGAATCTCCTACGAGCAGTACTTC.

The CDR3 nucleotides read TGTGCCACCAGCAGAGACGAACTCCCCAATGAGCAGTTCTTC. It encodes CATSRDELPNEQFF. The chain carries TRBV15 and TRBJ2-1, with D uncertain. V dropped 0 bases and J dropped 6 bases, with 9 bases sitting between them. The length of the CDR3 is 14 residues. Per germline, CDR1 LNHNV and CDR2 YYDKDF (reference sequence).

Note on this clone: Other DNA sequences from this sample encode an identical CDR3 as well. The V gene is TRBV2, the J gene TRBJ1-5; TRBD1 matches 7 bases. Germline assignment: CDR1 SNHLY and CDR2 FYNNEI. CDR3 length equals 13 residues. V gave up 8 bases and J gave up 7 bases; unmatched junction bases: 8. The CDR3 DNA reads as TGTGCCAGCTACCCAGGGGGAAACCAGCCCCAGCATTTT. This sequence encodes CASYPGGNQPQHF.

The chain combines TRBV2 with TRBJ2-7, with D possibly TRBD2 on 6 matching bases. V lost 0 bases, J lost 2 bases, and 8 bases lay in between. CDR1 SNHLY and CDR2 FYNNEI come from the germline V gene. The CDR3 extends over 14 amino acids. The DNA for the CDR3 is TGTGCCAGCAGTGAAGCACCTAGCGCCTACGAGCAGTACTTC. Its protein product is CASSEAPSAYEQYF.

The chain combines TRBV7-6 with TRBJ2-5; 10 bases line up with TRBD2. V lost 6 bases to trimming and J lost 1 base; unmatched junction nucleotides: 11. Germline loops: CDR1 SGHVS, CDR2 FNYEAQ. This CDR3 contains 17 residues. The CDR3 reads CASSYIGSGGIQETQYF. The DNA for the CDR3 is TGTGCCAGCAGTTATATCGGTAGCGGGGGGATCCAAGAGACCCAGTACTTC.

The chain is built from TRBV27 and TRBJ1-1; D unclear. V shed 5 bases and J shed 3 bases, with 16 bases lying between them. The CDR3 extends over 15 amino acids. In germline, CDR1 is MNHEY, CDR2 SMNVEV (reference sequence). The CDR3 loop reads CASSPDLGSDTEAFF. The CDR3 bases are TGTGCCAGCAGTCCTGATCTCGGGTCGGACACTGAAGCTTTCTTT.

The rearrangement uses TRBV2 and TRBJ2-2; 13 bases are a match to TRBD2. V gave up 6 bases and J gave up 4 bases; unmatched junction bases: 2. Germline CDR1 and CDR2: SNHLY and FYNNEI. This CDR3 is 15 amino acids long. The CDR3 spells CASRRTSGSTGELFF. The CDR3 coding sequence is TGTGCCAGCAGGAGGACTAGCGGGAGCACCGGGGAGCTGTTTTTT.

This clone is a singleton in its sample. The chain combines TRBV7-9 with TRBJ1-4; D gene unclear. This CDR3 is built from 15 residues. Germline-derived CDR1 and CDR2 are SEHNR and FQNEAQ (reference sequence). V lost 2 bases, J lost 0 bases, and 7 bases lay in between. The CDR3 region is CASSLPLATNEKLFF. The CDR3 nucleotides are TGTGCCAGCAGCTTACCCCTTGCAACTAATGAAAAACTGTTTTTT.

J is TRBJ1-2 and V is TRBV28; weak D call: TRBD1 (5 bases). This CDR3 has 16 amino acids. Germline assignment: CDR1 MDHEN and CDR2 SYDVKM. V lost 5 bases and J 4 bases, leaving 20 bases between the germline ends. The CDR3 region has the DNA TGTGCCAGCAGTAAGTTTAGCCTGGGGCAGGGCTATGGCTACACCTTC. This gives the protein CASSKFSLGQGYGYTF.

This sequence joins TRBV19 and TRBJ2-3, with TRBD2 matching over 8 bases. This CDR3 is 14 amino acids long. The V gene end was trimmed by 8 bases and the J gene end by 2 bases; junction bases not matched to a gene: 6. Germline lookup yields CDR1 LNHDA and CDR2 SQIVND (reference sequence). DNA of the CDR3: TGTGCCAGTTCGATAGCGGGGTCCACAGATACGCAGTATTTT. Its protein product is CASSIAGSTDTQYF.